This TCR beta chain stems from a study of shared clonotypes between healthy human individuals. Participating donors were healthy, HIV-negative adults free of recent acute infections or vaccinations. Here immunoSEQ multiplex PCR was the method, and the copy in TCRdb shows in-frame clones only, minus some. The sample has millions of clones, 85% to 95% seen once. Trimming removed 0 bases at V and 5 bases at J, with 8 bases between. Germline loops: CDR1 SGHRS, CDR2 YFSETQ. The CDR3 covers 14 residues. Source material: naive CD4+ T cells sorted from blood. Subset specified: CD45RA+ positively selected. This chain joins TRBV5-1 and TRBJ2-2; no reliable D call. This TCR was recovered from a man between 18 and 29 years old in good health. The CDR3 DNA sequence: TGCGCCAGCAGCTTGGCCATGGGGACCGGGGAGCTGTTTTTT. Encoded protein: CASSLAMGTGELFF.